This TCR beta chain was sequenced during a study of blood T cells in healthy people across ages. Together with a sample-barcoded 5' primer, a J-beta primer mix was included in a second PCR lasting about 6 to 11 cycles. TCRdb processed the 5' RACE reads anew with MiXCR; each CDR3 protein has one entry. The sample lists 1.5 million to 2 million distinct CDR3 sequences; roughly 27% were seen once. This clonotype appeared once. Specimen: blood. The sequence was obtained from a woman aged 25-40 years in good health.

The CDR3 reads CASSLRRVGNTIYF. In DNA, the CDR3 is TGTGCCAGCAGCTTACGAAGGGTAGGAAACACCATATATTTT. The chain has TRBV7-9 and TRBJ1-3; D is undetermined. CDR1 SEHNR and CDR2 FQNEAQ come from the germline V gene (reference sequence). V gave up 2 bases and J gave up 4 bases, with 9 bases separating them. The CDR3 sequence is 14 residues long.